These 4 T cell receptor beta chains were all obtained from the same sample, sequenced in a study of CD8 T cell repertoires and HIV-1 epitope variants. Only in-frame clones appear in the TCRdb table, and some are missing; sequencing was by immunoSEQ multiplex PCR. The sample contains thousands of clones, about 70% of which appear only once. The antigens for these receptors are not known. The sequenced sample was cultured CD8+ T cells derived from PBMCs. All receptors come from a male donor with HIV.

The CDR3 sequence: CASSEVRSYNSPLHF. For the CDR3, the DNA is TGTGCCAGCAGTGAGGTCCGCTCCTATAATTCACCCCTCCACTTT. This chain links TRBV6-1 with TRBJ1-6; no clear D gene. This CDR3 has 15 residues. Germline CDR1 reads MNHNS; CDR2 reads SASEGT. V lost 3 bases and J lost 0, with 6 bases in between.

On this clone itself: Mismatch with germline at one junction end may stem from a read error. Other DNA variants within this sample encode the same CDR3. The V gene is TRBV18, the J gene TRBJ1-1, with TRBD1 matching 8 bases. The CDR3 covers 15 residues. Germline values: CDR1 KGHSH, CDR2 LQKENI. The CDR3 nucleotides read TGTGCCAGCTCACCGACCGACAGGGGATGGACTGAAGCCTTCTTT. It is translated as CASSPTDRGWTEAFF.

The chain has TRBV5-1 and TRBJ2-1; possibly TRBD2 for D (6 bases). Trimming stripped 0 bases from V and 4 bases from J, with 11 bases between. CDR1 and CDR2 from the germline V gene are SGHRS and YFSETQ. The CDR3 covers 15 residues. This chain's CDR3 is CASSLDGSWYNEQFF. The CDR3 coding sequence is TGCGCCAGCAGCTTGGACGGGAGTTGGTACAATGAGCAGTTCTTC.

This sequence joins TRBV9 and TRBJ2-3; tentative D call: TRBD2 (6 bases). Germline loops: CDR1 SGDLS, CDR2 YYNGEE. V was shortened by 0 bases and J by 1 base, with 12 bases between the two germline ends. The CDR3 is 16 residues long. DNA of the CDR3: TGTGCCAGCAGCGTAGGGGTAGCGGAACGCACAGATACGCAGTATTTT. Translation: CASSVGVAERTDTQYF.